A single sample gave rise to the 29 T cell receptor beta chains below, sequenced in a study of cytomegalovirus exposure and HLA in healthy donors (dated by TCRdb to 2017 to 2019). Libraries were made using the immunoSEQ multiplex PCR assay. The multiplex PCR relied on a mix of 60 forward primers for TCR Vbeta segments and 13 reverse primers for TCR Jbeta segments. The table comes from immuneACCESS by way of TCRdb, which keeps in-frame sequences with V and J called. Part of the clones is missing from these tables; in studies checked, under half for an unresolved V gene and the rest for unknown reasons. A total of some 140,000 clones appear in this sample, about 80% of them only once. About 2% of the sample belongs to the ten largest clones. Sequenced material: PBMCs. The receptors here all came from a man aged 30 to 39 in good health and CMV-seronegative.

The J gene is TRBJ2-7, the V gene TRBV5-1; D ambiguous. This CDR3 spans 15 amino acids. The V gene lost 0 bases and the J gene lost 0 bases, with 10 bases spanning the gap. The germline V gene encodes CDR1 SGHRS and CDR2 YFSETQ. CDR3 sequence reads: CASSLGGAISYEQYF. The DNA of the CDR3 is TGCGCCAGCAGCTTGGGCGGCGCTATCTCCTACGAGCAGTACTTC.

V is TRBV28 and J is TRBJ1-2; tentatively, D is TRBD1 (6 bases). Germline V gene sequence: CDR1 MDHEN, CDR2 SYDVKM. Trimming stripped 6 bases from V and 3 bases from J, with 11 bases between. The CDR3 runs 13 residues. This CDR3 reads CASRTGQYYGYTF. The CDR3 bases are TGTGCCAGCAGAACCGGACAGTACTATGGCTACACCTTC.

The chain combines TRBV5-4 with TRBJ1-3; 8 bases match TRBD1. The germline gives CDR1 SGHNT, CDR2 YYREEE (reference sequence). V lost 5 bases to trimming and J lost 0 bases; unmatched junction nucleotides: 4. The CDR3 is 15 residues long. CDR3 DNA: TGTGCCAGCAGTTTTACAGGGGGCTCTGGAAACACCATATATTTT. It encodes CASSFTGGSGNTIYF.

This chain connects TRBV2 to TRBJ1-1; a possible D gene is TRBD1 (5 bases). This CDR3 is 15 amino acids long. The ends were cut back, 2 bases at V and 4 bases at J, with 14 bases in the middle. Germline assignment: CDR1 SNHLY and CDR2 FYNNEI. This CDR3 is CASSERPVRVTEAFF. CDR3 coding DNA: TGTGCCAGCAGTGAACGACCTGTCAGGGTCACTGAAGCTTTCTTT.

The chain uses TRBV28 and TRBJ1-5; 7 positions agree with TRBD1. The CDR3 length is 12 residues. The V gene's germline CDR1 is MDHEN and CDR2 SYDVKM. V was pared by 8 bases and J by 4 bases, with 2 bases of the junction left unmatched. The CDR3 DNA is TGTGCCAGCGGGACAGTTAATCAGCCCCAGCATTTT. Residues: CASGTVNQPQHF.

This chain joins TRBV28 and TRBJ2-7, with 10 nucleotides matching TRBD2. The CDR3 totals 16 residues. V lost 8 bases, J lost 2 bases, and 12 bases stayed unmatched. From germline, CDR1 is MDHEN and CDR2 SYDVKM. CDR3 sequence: CASPPRATSGAYEQYF. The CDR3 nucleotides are TGTGCCAGCCCACCCCGCGCAACTAGCGGGGCCTACGAGCAGTACTTC. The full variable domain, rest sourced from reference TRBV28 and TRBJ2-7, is DVKVTQSSRYLVKRTGEKVFLECVQDMDHENMFWYRQDPGLGLRLIYFSYDVKMKEKGDIPEGYSVSREKKERFSLILESASTNQTSMYLCASPPRATSGAYEQYFGPGTRLTVT.

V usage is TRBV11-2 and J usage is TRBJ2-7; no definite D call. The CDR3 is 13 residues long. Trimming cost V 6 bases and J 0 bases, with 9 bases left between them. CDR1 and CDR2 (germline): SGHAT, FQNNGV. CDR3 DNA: TGTGCCAGCAGGTTACCGAGCTCCTACGAGCAGTACTTC. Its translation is CASRLPSSYEQYF.

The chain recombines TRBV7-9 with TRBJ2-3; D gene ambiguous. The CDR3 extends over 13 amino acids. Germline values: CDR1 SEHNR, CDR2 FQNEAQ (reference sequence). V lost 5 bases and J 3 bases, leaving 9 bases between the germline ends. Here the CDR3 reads CASSDRLTDTQYF. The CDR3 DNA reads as TGTGCCAGCAGCGACCGACTTACAGATACGCAGTATTTT.

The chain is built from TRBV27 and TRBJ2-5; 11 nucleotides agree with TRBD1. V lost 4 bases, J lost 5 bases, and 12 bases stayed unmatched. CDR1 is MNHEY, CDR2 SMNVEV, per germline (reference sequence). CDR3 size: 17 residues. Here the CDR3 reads CASSSRPDRGPGETQYF. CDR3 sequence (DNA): TGTGCCAGCAGTTCCAGGCCGGACAGGGGGCCGGGGGAGACCCAGTACTTC.

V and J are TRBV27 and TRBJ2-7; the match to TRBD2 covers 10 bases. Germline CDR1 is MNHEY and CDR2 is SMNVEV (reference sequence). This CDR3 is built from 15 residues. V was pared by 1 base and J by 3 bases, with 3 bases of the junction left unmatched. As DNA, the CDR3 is TGTGCCAGCAGTTTATGGTCTAGCGGGAGCTACGAGCAGTACTTC. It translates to CASSLWSSGSYEQYF.

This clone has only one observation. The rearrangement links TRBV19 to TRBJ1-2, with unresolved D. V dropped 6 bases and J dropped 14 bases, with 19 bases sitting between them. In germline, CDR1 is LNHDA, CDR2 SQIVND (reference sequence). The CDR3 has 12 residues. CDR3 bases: TGTGCCAGTAGCCCCGGCAGACTACGTCGGACCTTC. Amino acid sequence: CASSPGRLRRTF.

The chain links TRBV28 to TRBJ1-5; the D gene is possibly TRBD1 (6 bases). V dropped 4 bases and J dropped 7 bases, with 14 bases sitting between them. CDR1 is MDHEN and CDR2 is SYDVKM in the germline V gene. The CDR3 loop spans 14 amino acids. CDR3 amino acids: CASSSDSAKQPQHF. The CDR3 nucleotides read TGTGCCAGCAGTTCGGACAGCGCAAAACAGCCCCAGCATTTT.

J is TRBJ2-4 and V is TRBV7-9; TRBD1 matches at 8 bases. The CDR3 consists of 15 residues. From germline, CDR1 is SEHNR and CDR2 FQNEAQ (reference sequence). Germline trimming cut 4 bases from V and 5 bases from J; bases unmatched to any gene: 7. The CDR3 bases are TGTGCCAGCAGCTCACTCGGGACAGGACAAAACATTCAGTACTTC. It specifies CASSSLGTGQNIQYF.

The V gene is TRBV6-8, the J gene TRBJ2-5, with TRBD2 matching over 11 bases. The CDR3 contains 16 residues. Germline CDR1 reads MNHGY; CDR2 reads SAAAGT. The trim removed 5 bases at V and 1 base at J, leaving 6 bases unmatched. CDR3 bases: TGTGCCAGCAGTATCGGTAGCGGGAGGGTCCAAGAGACCCAGTACTTC. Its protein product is CASSIGSGRVQETQYF.

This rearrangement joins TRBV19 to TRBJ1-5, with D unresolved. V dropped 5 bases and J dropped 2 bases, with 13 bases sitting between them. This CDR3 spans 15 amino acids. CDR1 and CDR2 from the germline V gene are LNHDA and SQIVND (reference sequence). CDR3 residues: CASSEGVLGNQPQHF. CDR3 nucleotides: TGTGCCAGTAGTGAGGGAGTTCTCGGCAATCAGCCCCAGCATTTT.

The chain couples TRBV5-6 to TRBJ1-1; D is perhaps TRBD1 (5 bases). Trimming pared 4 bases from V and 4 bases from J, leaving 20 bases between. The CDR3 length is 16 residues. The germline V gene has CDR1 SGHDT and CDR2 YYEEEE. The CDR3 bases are TGTGCCAGCAGCCCCGAAGCGGGGCTGGGTGTCACTGAAGCTTTCTTT. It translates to CASSPEAGLGVTEAFF.

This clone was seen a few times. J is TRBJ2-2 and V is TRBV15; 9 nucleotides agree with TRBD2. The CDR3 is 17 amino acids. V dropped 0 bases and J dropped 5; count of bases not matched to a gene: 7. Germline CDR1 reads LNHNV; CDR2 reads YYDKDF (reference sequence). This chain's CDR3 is CATSRESGTSRTGELFF. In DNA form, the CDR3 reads TGTGCCACCAGCAGAGAATCGGGGACTAGCAGGACCGGGGAGCTGTTTTTT.

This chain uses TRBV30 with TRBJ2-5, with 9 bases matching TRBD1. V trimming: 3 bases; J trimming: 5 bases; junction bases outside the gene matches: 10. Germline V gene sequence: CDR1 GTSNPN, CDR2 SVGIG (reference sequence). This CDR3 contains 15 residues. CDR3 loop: CAWSENRGRWETQYF. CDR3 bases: TGTGCCTGGAGCGAAAACAGGGGGCGCTGGGAGACCCAGTACTTC.

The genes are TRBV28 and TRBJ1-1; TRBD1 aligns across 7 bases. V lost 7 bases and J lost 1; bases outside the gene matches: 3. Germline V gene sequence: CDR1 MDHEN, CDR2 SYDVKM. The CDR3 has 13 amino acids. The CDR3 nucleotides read TGTGCCAGCAAGGGACAGACGAACACTGAAGCTTTCTTT. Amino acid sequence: CASKGQTNTEAFF.

For the CDR3, the DNA is TGTGCCAGCAGCCTACAGGGTTTCACTGAAGCTTTCTTT. As protein: CASSLQGFTEAFF. The chain couples TRBV14 to TRBJ1-1; weak D call: TRBD1 (6 bases). The CDR3 runs to 13 residues. Germline CDR1 SGHDN, CDR2 FVKESK. The germline V and J ends were trimmed by 4 bases and 4 bases, with 10 bases remaining between them.

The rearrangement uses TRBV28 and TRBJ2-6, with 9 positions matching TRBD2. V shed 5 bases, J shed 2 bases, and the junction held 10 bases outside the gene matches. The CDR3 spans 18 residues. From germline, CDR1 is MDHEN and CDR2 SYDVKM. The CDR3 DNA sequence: TGTGCCAGCAGTATCATTAGCGGGAGTAGGGCTGGGGCCAACGTCCTGACTTTC. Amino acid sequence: CASSIISGSRAGANVLTF.

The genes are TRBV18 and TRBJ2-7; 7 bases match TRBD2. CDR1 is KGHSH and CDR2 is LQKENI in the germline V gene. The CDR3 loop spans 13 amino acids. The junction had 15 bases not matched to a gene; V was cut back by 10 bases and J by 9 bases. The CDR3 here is CATNGEGPVRQYF. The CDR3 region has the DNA TGTGCCACCAACGGGGAGGGACCGGTGCGGCAGTACTTC. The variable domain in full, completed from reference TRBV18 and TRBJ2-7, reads NAGVMQNPRHLVRRRGQEARLRCSPMKGHSHVYWYRQLPEEGLKFMVYLQKENIIDESGMPKERFSAEFPKEGPSILRIQQVVRGDSAAYFCATNGEGPVRQYFGPGTRLTVT.

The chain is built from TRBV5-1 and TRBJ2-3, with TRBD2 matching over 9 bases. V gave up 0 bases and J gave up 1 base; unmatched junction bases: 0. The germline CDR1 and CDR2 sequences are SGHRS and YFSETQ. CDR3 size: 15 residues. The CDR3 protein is CASSLGTSGTDTQYF. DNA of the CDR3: TGCGCCAGCAGCTTGGGGACTAGCGGCACAGATACGCAGTATTTT.

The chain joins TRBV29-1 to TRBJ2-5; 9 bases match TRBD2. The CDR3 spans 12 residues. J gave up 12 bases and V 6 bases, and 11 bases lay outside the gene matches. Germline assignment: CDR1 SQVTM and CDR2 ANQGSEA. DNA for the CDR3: TGCAGCGTAGGGCGGGAGGGTGGCGAGGAGTACTTC. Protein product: CSVGREGGEEYF.

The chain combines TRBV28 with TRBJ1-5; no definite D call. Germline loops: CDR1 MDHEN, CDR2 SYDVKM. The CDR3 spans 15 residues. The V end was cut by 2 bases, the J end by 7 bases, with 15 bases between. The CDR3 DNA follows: TGTGCCAGCAGTTTAGAGAAGGCGAGTAGCCAGCCCCAGCATTTT. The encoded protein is CASSLEKASSQPQHF.

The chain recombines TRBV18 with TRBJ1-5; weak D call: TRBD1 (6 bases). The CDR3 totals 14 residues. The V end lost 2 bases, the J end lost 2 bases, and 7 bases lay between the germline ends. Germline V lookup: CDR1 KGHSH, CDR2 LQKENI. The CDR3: CASSPGQRNQPQHF. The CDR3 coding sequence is TGTGCCAGCTCACCAGGACAGCGCAATCAGCCCCAGCATTTT.

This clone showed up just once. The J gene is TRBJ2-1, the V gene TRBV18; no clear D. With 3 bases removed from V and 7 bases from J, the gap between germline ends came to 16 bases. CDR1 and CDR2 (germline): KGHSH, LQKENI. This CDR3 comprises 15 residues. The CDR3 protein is CASSPPASVMNEQFF. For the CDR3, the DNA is TGTGCCAGCTCACCCCCCGCGTCCGTTATGAATGAGCAGTTCTTC.

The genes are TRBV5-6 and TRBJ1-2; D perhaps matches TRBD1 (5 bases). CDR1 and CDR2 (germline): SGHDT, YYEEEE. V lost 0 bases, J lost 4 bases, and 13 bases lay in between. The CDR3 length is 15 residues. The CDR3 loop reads CASSLGTSIFYGYTF. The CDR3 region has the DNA TGTGCCAGCAGCTTGGGGACATCAATCTTCTATGGCTACACCTTC.

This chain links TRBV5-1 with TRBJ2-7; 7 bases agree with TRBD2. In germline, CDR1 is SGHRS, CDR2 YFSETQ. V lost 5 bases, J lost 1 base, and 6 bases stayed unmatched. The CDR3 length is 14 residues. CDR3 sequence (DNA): TGCGCCAGCAGATATCTAGCGGCTTCCTACGAGCAGTACTTC. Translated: CASRYLAASYEQYF.